The clone carrying this T cell receptor beta chain was counted a few times. This entry comes from a study of response to subunit inactivated influenza vaccine. The ends lost 5 bases at V and 7 bases at J; junction bases unmatched: 9. CDR3 size: 15 residues. In germline, CDR1 is MNHNS, CDR2 SASEGT. Using its own MiXCR run on the RT-PCR reads, TCRdb lists one record per CDR3 protein. This sample carries 450,000 to 700,000 distinct CDR3 sequences, roughly 15% of them seen once, and the ten largest clones take 11%. Specimen: PBMCs from blood, collected about 12 days after vaccination. This receptor was obtained from a man aged 50 to 59 who received an inactivated influenza vaccine. The chain uses TRBV6-1 and TRBJ1-5; 9 nucleotides match TRBD1. CDR3 nucleotide sequence: TGTGCCAGCAGTAATAGAGGACAGGGGAGCCAGCCCCAGCATTTT. This sequence encodes CASSNRGQGSQPQHF.